This T cell receptor (beta chain) is from a study of cytomegalovirus exposure and HLA in healthy donors. Regarding the study as a whole: Indistinguishable V segments, including TRBV6-2 and TRBV6-3, were excluded. The investigators catalogued 180 or so TCR beta chains as cytomegalovirus-associated. In vitro, a few CMV-associated chains proved specific for CMV antigens. Presence/absence analyses assumed roughly uniform sequencing depth across donors, which may not hold.

The V gene's germline CDR1 is SGHTA and CDR2 FQGNSA. The CDR3 extends over 14 amino acids. V was pared by 3 bases and J by 4 bases, with 10 bases between. This clone was counted a single time. What it recognizes is unknown. Primers for the PCR totalled 60 Vbeta and 13 Jbeta. Measured with immunoSEQ multiplex PCR; TCRdb has only the in-frame clones, and not every one. The sample consists of about 210,000 clones, roughly 87% of them appearing once. The sample was PBMCs. The clonotype comes from a man aged 40-50 years in good health and CMV-seropositive. The chain joins TRBV7-2 to TRBJ2-1; maybe TRBD2 (6 bases). The CDR3 nucleotides are TGTGCCAGCAGCTTCAAGGGGACTTACAATGAGCAGTTCTTC. Its protein is CASSFKGTYNEQFF.